Shown below are 20 T cell receptor beta chains from a single sample sequenced in a study of blood T cell repertoires in COVID-19. Clones were read by immunoSEQ multiplex PCR, and TCRdb kept only the in-frame ones, dropping some. The sample lists about 320,000 clones, 70% to 90% seen once, with approximately 7.9% in the top ten. The material sequenced was peripheral blood. The receptors derive from a human donor in a cohort sampled during active COVID-19.

This chain connects TRBV13 to TRBJ2-3; D is perhaps TRBD2 (6 bases). Germline V CDR1 and CDR2: PRHDT, FYEKMQ (reference sequence). This CDR3 spans 15 amino acids. Between the trimmed V and J ends, which lost 8 bases and 3 bases, there was a span of 18 bases. Written as DNA, the CDR3 is TGTGCCAGCGCGGGGCCCATAGGTGGGACAGATACGCAGTATTTT. Its protein product is CASAGPIGGTDTQYF.

The chain employs TRBV5-1 and TRBJ2-3; unclear D gene. The CDR3 extends over 14 amino acids. V dropped 4 bases and J dropped 6 bases, with 15 bases sitting between them. Looked up from germline, CDR1 is SGHRS and CDR2 is YFSETQ. The CDR3 nucleotides are TGCGCCAGCAGCGTTCGCGGATCCCTCGATACGCAGTATTTT. Translating it yields CASSVRGSLDTQYF.

The chain couples TRBV5-1 to TRBJ2-7; 11 nucleotides agree with TRBD1. Per the germline V gene, CDR1 is SGHRS and CDR2 is YFSETQ. J lost 11 bases, V lost 3 bases, and 4 bases had no gene match. CDR3 length equals 12 residues. The CDR3 DNA sequence: TGCGCCAGCAGCTGGGGACAGGGGGATAAGTACTTC. Amino acids: CASSWGQGDKYF.

The chain has TRBV10-2 and TRBJ1-2, with 8 positions matching TRBD1. This CDR3 has 15 amino acids. Germline assignment: CDR1 WSHSY and CDR2 SAAADI. V trimming: 2 bases; J trimming: 4 bases; junction bases outside the gene matches: 6. Written as DNA, the CDR3 is TGCGCCAGCAGTGAGATTCCAGGGGGCGGCTATGGCTACACCTTC. Translation gives CASSEIPGGGYGYTF.

V gene TRBV12-5 combines with J gene TRBJ1-6; D is unclear. Germline CDR1 reads LGHNT; CDR2 reads FRNRAP. The V gene lost 6 bases and the J gene lost 1 base, with 10 bases spanning the gap. The CDR3 loop spans 15 amino acids. The CDR3 coding sequence is TGTGCTAGTGGGTCTGCGAGGTCCTATAATTCACCCCTCCACTTT. It yields the protein CASGSARSYNSPLHF.

This clone was seen a handful of times. This rearrangement joins TRBV6-6 to TRBJ2-3; tentative D call: TRBD1 (5 bases). The CDR3 sequence is 13 residues long. V lost 8 bases, J lost 4 bases, and 13 bases lay in between. Germline V gene lookup returns CDR1 MNHNY and CDR2 SVGAGI (reference sequence). The chain's CDR3 is CASAQGGPDTQYF. CDR3 sequence (DNA): TGTGCCAGCGCGCAGGGTGGCCCAGATACGCAGTATTTT.

The chain employs TRBV5-4 and TRBJ2-3; TRBD2 agrees at 11 bases. J was trimmed by 4 bases and V by 2 bases; bases with no gene match: 3. The CDR3 is made up of 15 amino acids. Germline assignment: CDR1 SGHNT and CDR2 YYREEE (reference sequence). CDR3 nucleotide sequence: TGTGCCAGCAGCTTTCTAGCGGGGGGCCCAGATACGCAGTATTTT. Its protein is CASSFLAGGPDTQYF.

The chain is built from TRBV2 and TRBJ1-1; the match to TRBD1 covers 7 bases. CDR3 length: 14 amino acids. The J segment lost 4 bases and the V segment lost 5 bases, leaving 7 bases of the junction unmatched. CDR1 is SNHLY, CDR2 FYNNEI, per germline. The CDR3 sequence: CASSLEGAGTEAFF. The CDR3 DNA is TGTGCCAGCAGTCTGGAGGGGGCTGGCACTGAAGCTTTCTTT.

The rearrangement joins TRBV18 to TRBJ1-2; 7 positions agree with TRBD1. After removal of 5 bases from V and 6 bases from J, the junction contained 6 bases not matched to a gene. CDR1 KGHSH and CDR2 LQKENI come from the germline V gene. The CDR3 has 13 amino acids. The CDR3 loop reads CASSAGQTDGYTF. The CDR3 bases are TGTGCCAGCTCAGCGGGACAGACAGATGGCTACACCTTC. Full variable domain (rest looked up from reference TRBV18 and TRBJ1-2): NAGVMQNPRHLVRRRGQEARLRCSPMKGHSHVYWYRQLPEEGLKFMVYLQKENIIDESGMPKERFSAEFPKEGPSILRIQQVVRGDSAAYFCASSAGQTDGYTFGSGTRLTVV.

The table lists this clone with a count of one. The germline gene is not matched at one end of the junction; a read error may be the cause. The genes are TRBV6-5 and TRBJ2-5, with 7 bases lining up with TRBD1. Looked up from germline, CDR1 is MNHEY and CDR2 is SVGAGI. There are 13 residues in the CDR3. CDR3 loop: CAGRKGGGETQYF. CDR3 in DNA: TGTGCCGGCAGGAAAGGGGGCGGGGAGACCCAGTACTTC.

This clone was observed once. The chain is built from TRBV29-1 and TRBJ2-1, with 8 nucleotides matching TRBD2. Germline values: CDR1 SQVTM, CDR2 ANQGSEA. The V and J ends lost 4 bases and 5 bases, in that order; junction bases with no gene match: 10. CDR3 length equals 15 residues. CDR3 DNA sequence: TGCAGCGTTGGTAGGGCGGGGGGAGGTGACAATGAGCAGTTCTTC. Protein sequence: CSVGRAGGGDNEQFF.

The CDR3 sequence is CASFGGYGYTF. Here the CDR3 DNA reads TGTGCCAGCTTCGGAGGCTATGGCTACACCTTC. The chain links TRBV25-1 to TRBJ1-2; D is undetermined. CDR3 length: 11 residues. Trimming left V 8 bases short and J 4 bases short, with 8 bases between. Germline CDR1 is MGHDK and CDR2 is SYGVNS.

The rearrangement uses TRBV9 and TRBJ2-3; 7 bases map to TRBD2. The ends lost 6 bases at V and 0 bases at J; junction bases unmatched: 1. In germline, CDR1 is SGDLS, CDR2 YYNGEE. The CDR3 consists of 13 residues. The CDR3 nucleotides read TGTGCCAGCATGCGGGGGAGCACAGATACGCAGTATTTT. Translating gives CASMRGSTDTQYF.

The rearrangement joins TRBV18 to TRBJ2-1, with 9 bases that match TRBD2. Per germline, CDR1 KGHSH and CDR2 LQKENI. V gave up 3 bases and J gave up 8 bases; unmatched junction bases: 8. The CDR3 loop spans 15 amino acids. CDR3: CASSPGGGAPDEQFF. CDR3 bases: TGTGCCAGCTCACCCGGCGGGGGGGCTCCGGATGAGCAGTTCTTC.

This chain joins TRBV30 and TRBJ1-4; the D gene is possibly TRBD1 (5 bases). Germline values: CDR1 GTSNPN, CDR2 SVGIG (reference sequence). V gave up 2 bases and J gave up 10 bases, with 17 bases separating them. The CDR3 consists of 14 residues. The CDR3 coding sequence is TGTGCCTGGAGTAGCTGGGACCGTAGCGGAAAACTGTTTTTT. Its protein is CAWSSWDRSGKLFF.

Of note for this clone: Mismatch with germline at one junction end may stem from a read error. The chain employs TRBV5-1 and TRBJ2-3; 9 bases map to TRBD2. CDR1 and CDR2 (germline): SGHRS, YFSETQ. This CDR3 has 14 amino acids. CDR3 loop: CASSSGTSIDTQYF. CDR3 DNA: TGCGCCAGCAGCTCCGGGACTAGCATAGATACGCAGTATTTT.

The rearrangement uses TRBV12-5 and TRBJ2-3; 9 bases fit TRBD1. The CDR3 extends over 17 amino acids. The germline gives CDR1 LGHNT, CDR2 FRNRAP. J was trimmed by 3 bases and V by 1 base; bases with no gene match: 8. CDR3: CASGLAKDRGFTDTQYF. The CDR3 DNA reads TGTGCTAGTGGTTTGGCAAAGGACAGGGGTTTTACAGATACGCAGTATTTT. Together with reference TRBV12-5 and TRBJ2-3, the CDR3 gives the full variable domain: DARVTQTPRHKVTEMGQEVTMRCQPILGHNTVFWYRQTMMQGLELLAYFRNRAPLDDSGMPKDRFSAEMPDATLATLKIQPSEPRDSAVYFCASGLAKDRGFTDTQYFGPGTRLTVL.

This clone has more than one count but fewer than ten. This chain connects TRBV30 to TRBJ2-7; D may be TRBD1 (5 bases). Between the trimmed V and J ends, which lost 3 bases and 3 bases, there was a span of 24 bases. Germline V gene lookup returns CDR1 GTSNPN and CDR2 SVGIG (reference sequence). There are 17 residues in the CDR3. This CDR3 reads CAWRTGRVTTHLYEQYF. As DNA, the CDR3 is TGTGCCTGGAGGACGGGCAGGGTTACTACCCACCTCTACGAGCAGTACTTC. Drawing the rest from reference TRBV30 and TRBJ2-7, the complete variable domain is SQTIHQWPATLVQPVGSPLSLECTVEGTSNPNLYWYRQAAGRGLQLLFYSVGIGQISSEVPQNLSASRPQDRQFILSSKKLLLSDSGFYLCAWRTGRVTTHLYEQYFGPGTRLTVT.

This chain uses TRBV13 with TRBJ1-2; 7 bases are a match to TRBD1. The CDR3 totals 14 residues. Trimming took 5 bases from V and 6 from J; bases not matched to a gene: 9. The germline CDR1 and CDR2 sequences are PRHDT and FYEKMQ (reference sequence). In DNA form, the CDR3 reads TGTGCCAGCAGCAACAGGGGTATTTTGGATGGCTACACCTTC. Amino acid sequence: CASSNRGILDGYTF.

This clone appeared a single time. J is TRBJ1-1 and V is TRBV30; 8 bases are a match to TRBD1. Germline trimming cut 1 base from V and 5 bases from J; bases unmatched to any gene: 9. Germline V gene sequence: CDR1 GTSNPN, CDR2 SVGIG (reference sequence). The CDR3 is made up of 15 amino acids. In DNA form, the CDR3 reads TGTGCCTGGAGTGGGACAGGGCTCGAAGGAACTGAAGCTTTCTTT. As protein: CAWSGTGLEGTEAFF.